The TCR beta chain described here comes from a study of T cell repertoires in cytomegalovirus infection (dated by TCRdb to between 2018 and 2020). Describing the broader study: Peptide stimulations targeted recently identified HLA-C-restricted CMV epitopes, whose presentation resists viral immunomodulation, together with well-studied HLA-B-restricted epitopes. Donor HLA type was relevant to the analysis, as public TCR beta signatures indicated carriage of CMV infection together with the matching HLA type. Overall study outcomes, separate from this receptor: In both this cohort and an independent roughly 330-donor cohort, the cumulative frequency of public TCR beta family members distinguished carriers of CMV infection plus the relevant HLA type. The ex vivo response was dominated by HLA-C-restricted CMV-specific TCR beta clonotypes, which also provided the single most frequent clonotype in two of eight donors.

Read against the paper, the sample's treatment or condition label means: in vitro stimulation with specific CMV peptide epitopes to enrich CMV-specific T cells. TCRdb names Illumina HiSeq 1500 as the instrument used. Through fastp at Q25 and MiXCR, TCRdb rebuilt clones from the public reads, retaining in-frame beta chains. Every distinct CDR3 protein forms one entry, paired with its most common genes and DNA. Across this sample there are around 500,000 distinct CDR3 sequences, with about 44% seen only once. Of the sample, just under 45% is held by the ten largest clones. As to this clonotype: No antigen is known for it. Base qualities are not provided; no much larger clone lies one nucleotide away.

The sequencing here drew on cultured PBMCs, taken from culture after CMV antigen stimulation. This TCR came from a human donor in good health (CMV status not recorded). Some clones in this sample may be carry-over from other donors' samples.

The base sequence is TGTGCCAGCAGCCGGACTAGCGGGAGAAGTTACGCCGGGGAGCTGTTTTTT. It translates as CASSRTSGRSYAGELFF. The chain is made from TRBV7-2 and TRBJ2-2; 13 central bases correspond to TRBD2. From cysteine to phenylalanine, the CDR3 is 17 amino acids long. Only the CDR3 portion is preserved as DNA: 51 bases, with reading frame beginning at the first base. Sequences SGHTA (CDR1) and FQGNSA (CDR2) are obtained from the germline V gene. After removal of 5 bases from V and 6 bases from J, the junction retains 9 bases not matched to a gene.